The table lists the clone carrying this TCR beta chain with a few counts. This sample was taken from a study of blood T cell repertoires in COVID-19. The CDR3 contains 14 residues. Germline V gives CDR1 SGHTA, CDR2 FQGNSA. The V and J ends lost 1 base and 6 bases respectively, with 12 bases between them. Method: immunoSEQ multiplex PCR; TCRdb's copy keeps in-frame clones and lacks some. The sample shows 100,000 or so clones, over 80% of them seen only once. The TCR was taken from a woman in her 50s in a cohort sampled during active COVID-19. The chain employs TRBV7-2 and TRBJ1-2, with a possible D match to TRBD1 (6 bases). The sample consisted of peripheral blood. The CDR3 reads CASSLDFQGNGYTF. The DNA of the CDR3 is TGTGCCAGCAGCTTAGACTTTCAGGGGAATGGCTACACCTTC. The full variable domain, its missing parts supplied by reference TRBV7-2 and TRBJ1-2, is GAGVSQSPSNKVTEKGKDVELRCDPISGHTALYWYRQSLGQGLEFLIYFQGNSAPDKSGLPSDRFSAERTGGSVSTLTIQRTQQEDSAVYLCASSLDFQGNGYTFGSGTRLTVV.